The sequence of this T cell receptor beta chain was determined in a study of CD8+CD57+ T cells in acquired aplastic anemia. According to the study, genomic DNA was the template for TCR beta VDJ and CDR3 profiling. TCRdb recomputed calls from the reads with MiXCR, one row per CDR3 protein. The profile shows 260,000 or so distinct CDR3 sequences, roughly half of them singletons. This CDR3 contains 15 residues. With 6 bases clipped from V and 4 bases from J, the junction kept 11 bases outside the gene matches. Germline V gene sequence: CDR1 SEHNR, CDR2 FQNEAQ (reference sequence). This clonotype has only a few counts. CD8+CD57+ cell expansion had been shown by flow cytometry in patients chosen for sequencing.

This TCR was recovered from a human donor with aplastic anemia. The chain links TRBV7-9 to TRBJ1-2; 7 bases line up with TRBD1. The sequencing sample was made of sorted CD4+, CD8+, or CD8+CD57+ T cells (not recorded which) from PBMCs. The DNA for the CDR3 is TGTGCCAGCAGTTACGACAGGGCGCCCGGCTATGGCTACACCTTC. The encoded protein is CASSYDRAPGYGYTF. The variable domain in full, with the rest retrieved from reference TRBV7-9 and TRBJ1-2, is DTGVSQNPRHKITKRGQNVTFRCDPISEHNRLYWYRQTLGQGPEFLTYFQNEAQLEKSRLLSDRFSAERPKGSFSTLEIQRTEQGDSAMYLCASSYDRAPGYGYTFGSGTRLTVV.